Following are 18 T cell receptor beta chains from one sample sequenced in a study of metastatic and nonmetastatic thyroid tumors (dated by TCRdb to 2018 to 2020). Before undergoing thyroid surgery, none of the patients had been given any kind of treatment. The library relied on PCR. TCRdb lists the instrument as Illumina HiSeq 4000. TCRdb applied fastp at Q25 and MiXCR to the public reads, then kept only in-frame beta chains. The sample has 50,000 or so clones on record, approximately 20% of them singletons. Roughly 3.8% of the sample belongs to the ten largest clones. Sequencing was carried out using blood. These TCRs come from a male donor with papillary thyroid cancer or a benign thyroid nodule (not recorded which). Some clones in this sample may be carry-over from other donors' samples.

This clone was counted at least ten times. The V gene is TRBV6-5, the J gene TRBJ1-5; unclear D gene. The V gene's germline CDR1 is MNHEY and CDR2 SVGAGI. The CDR3 sequence is 13 residues long. V gave up 0 bases and J gave up 7 bases, with 7 bases separating them. The CDR3 DNA is TGTGCCAGCAGTTACTCGAGAGACCAGCCCCAGCATTTT. Translated, it gives CASSYSRDQPQHF.

The rearrangement uses TRBV6-2 or TRBV6-3 and TRBJ2-7; no clear D gene. The CDR3 is 16 residues long. Germline V gene data show CDR1 as MNHEY and CDR2 as SVGEGT. V was shortened by 5 bases and J by 8 bases, with 25 bases between the two germline ends. CDR3 protein: CASSPRSGPESLKQYF. CDR3 in DNA: TGTGCCAGCAGTCCACGGTCCGGACCGGAGAGCTTGAAGCAGTACTTC.

The chain combines TRBV7-9 with TRBJ2-5; TRBD1 might be the D (5 bases). Trimming pared 6 bases from V and 4 bases from J, leaving 12 bases between. CDR1 and CDR2 from the germline V gene are SEHNR and FQNEAQ (reference sequence). The CDR3 has 13 residues. CDR3 residues: CASSPGFAETQYF. CDR3 nucleotides: TGTGCCAGCAGTCCAGGGTTCGCAGAGACCCAGTACTTC.

In its sample, this clone was seen many times. The gene calls are TRBV12-3 or TRBV12-4 and TRBJ2-5, with TRBD2 as a possible D gene (5 bases). The CDR3 has 13 residues. The V gene lost 5 bases and the J gene lost 4 bases, with 11 bases spanning the gap. CDR3 protein: CASSPGRRETQYF. DNA for the CDR3: TGTGCCAGCAGTCCGGGAAGACGAGAGACCCAGTACTTC.

This clone was counted at least ten times. The rearrangement links TRBV28 to TRBJ2-1, with D perhaps matching TRBD2 (5 bases). Trimming cost V 8 bases and J 3 bases, with 17 bases left between them. The germline CDR1 and CDR2 sequences are MDHEN and SYDVKM. The CDR3 extends over 15 amino acids. The CDR3 nucleotides are TGTGCCAGCTGTCAGGCGAGGGATTTCTACAATGAGCAGTTCTTC. It codes for CASCQARDFYNEQFF.

V is TRBV5-5 and J is TRBJ1-2, with D possibly TRBD1 on 5 matching bases. The CDR3 contains 16 residues. Germline CDR1 and CDR2: SGHKS and YYEKEE (reference sequence). V lost 0 bases and J lost 1, with 13 bases in between. The CDR3: CASSLGLGVNNYGYTF. The CDR3, as DNA: TGTGCCAGCAGCTTGGGGCTAGGGGTAAATAACTATGGCTACACCTTC.

This clone was seen at least ten times. The chain has TRBV12-3 or TRBV12-4 and TRBJ2-7, with TRBD2 matching over 12 bases. The CDR3 sequence is 18 residues long. The junction had 7 bases not matched to a gene; V was cut back by 0 bases and J by 1 base. The CDR3 DNA is TGTGCCAGCAGTTTAGCCCTCTGGACTAGCGGGACGTCCTACGAGCAGTACTTC. It codes for CASSLALWTSGTSYEQYF.

The rearrangement joins TRBV9 to TRBJ2-3; 7 bases map to TRBD2. The CDR3 contains 14 residues. Trimming at V came to 1 base and at J to 5 bases, leaving 4 bases not matched to a gene. Looked up from germline, CDR1 is SGDLS and CDR2 is YYNGEE. CDR3 in DNA: TGTGCCAGCAGCGTATGGGGAGGGGAAGATACGCAGTATTTT. Amino acids: CASSVWGGEDTQYF.

V usage is TRBV30 and J usage is TRBJ1-2, with D maybe TRBD1 (5 bases). The CDR3 is 16 residues long. Germline CDR1 reads GTSNPN; CDR2 reads SVGIG (reference sequence). Trimming cost V 2 bases and J 3 bases, with 19 bases left between them. CDR3 sequence (DNA): TGTGCCTGGAGTCTCCCCCTAACCGGGACGGACTATGGCTACACCTTC. This gives the protein CAWSLPLTGTDYGYTF.

This clone was recorded at least ten times. This sequence joins TRBV18 and TRBJ1-4; TRBD1 matches at 10 bases. Germline values: CDR1 KGHSH, CDR2 LQKENI. This CDR3 is built from 16 residues. V dropped 4 bases and J dropped 3; count of bases not matched to a gene: 5. CDR3 in amino acids: CASSLGQGLANEKLFF. The CDR3 DNA is TGTGCCAGCTCACTGGGACAGGGGCTTGCTAATGAAAAACTGTTTTTT. Looking up the rest from reference TRBV18 and TRBJ1-4 gives the full variable domain: NAGVMQNPRHLVRRRGQEARLRCSPMKGHSHVYWYRQLPEEGLKFMVYLQKENIIDESGMPKERFSAEFPKEGPSILRIQQVVRGDSAAYFCASSLGQGLANEKLFFGSGTQLSVL.

This clone was observed at least ten times. This chain connects TRBV5-5 to TRBJ2-5; D may be TRBD1 (5 bases). Deletions cut 1 base from V and 4 bases from J, with 14 bases between. CDR3 size: 15 residues. Germline lookup yields CDR1 SGHKS and CDR2 YYEKEE (reference sequence). The CDR3 DNA reads TGTGCCAGCAGCTTGAGTTTTGACAGAGGAGAGACCCAGTACTTC. This codes for CASSLSFDRGETQYF.

The chain has TRBV20-1 and TRBJ2-7; weak D call: TRBD1 (6 bases). The CDR3 length is 16 residues. Per the germline V gene, CDR1 is DFQATT and CDR2 is SNEGSKA (reference sequence). The V end was cut by 4 bases, the J end by 3 bases, with 22 bases between. CDR3 loop: CSATPPGHPFYYEQYF. The CDR3 DNA sequence: TGCAGTGCTACGCCCCCGGGACACCCTTTTTACTACGAGCAGTACTTC.

This clone appeared many times. This chain joins TRBV6-4 and TRBJ2-2; 14 nucleotides agree with TRBD2. The V gene's germline CDR1 is MRHNA and CDR2 SNTAGT. With V trimmed by 6 bases and J by 7 bases, 16 bases remained unmatched. The length of the CDR3 is 19 residues. The CDR3 spells CASRPTSGRARVVYGELFF. CDR3 nucleotides: TGTGCCAGCAGACCGACTAGCGGGAGGGCCCGGGTGGTCTACGGGGAGCTGTTTTTT.

This clone was detected ten times or more. The genes are TRBV7-6 and TRBJ2-7; perhaps TRBD1 as D (6 bases). CDR3 size: 13 residues. V was clipped by 9 bases and J by 3 bases, with 15 bases between them. Germline V gene lookup returns CDR1 SGHVS and CDR2 FNYEAQ. CDR3 DNA: TGTGCCAGTTCAACAGGGTTCCGCTACGAGCAGTACTTC. It yields the protein CASSTGFRYEQYF.

This clone was seen repeatedly, ten times or more. This chain uses TRBV7-9 with TRBJ1-3; D remains ambiguous. Trimming took 4 bases from V and 0 from J, leaving 7 bases between them. This CDR3 is 14 amino acids long. Germline lookup yields CDR1 SEHNR and CDR2 FQNEAQ (reference sequence). CDR3 region: CASSSGPSGNTIYF. CDR3 nucleotides: TGTGCCAGCAGCTCCGGGCCCTCTGGAAACACCATATATTTT.

This clone was found many times. The chain links TRBV28 to TRBJ2-7, with 7 positions matching TRBD1. V lost 3 bases, J lost 3 bases, and 8 bases stayed unmatched. CDR1 and CDR2 (germline): MDHEN, SYDVKM. The CDR3 consists of 15 residues. The chain's CDR3 is CASSFLAGGIYEQYF. CDR3 in DNA: TGTGCCAGCAGTTTCTTGGCAGGGGGAATCTACGAGCAGTACTTC.

This clone came up a few times. The chain links TRBV15 to TRBJ2-2; TRBD1 matches 8 bases. The germline V gene has CDR1 LNHNV and CDR2 YYDKDF (reference sequence). This CDR3 is 15 amino acids long. Unmatched junction bases numbered 5, after V lost 5 bases and J lost 3 bases. The CDR3 protein is CATSSGQGDTGELFF. The CDR3 DNA reads as TGTGCCACCAGCTCAGGACAGGGAGACACCGGGGAGCTGTTTTTT.

There are many counts of this clone. The V gene is TRBV12-3 or TRBV12-4, the J gene TRBJ2-3; tentatively, D is TRBD2 (7 bases). Trimming removed 3 bases at V and 5 bases at J, with 15 bases between. The length of the CDR3 is 15 residues. The CDR3 protein is CASSLRGQREDTQYF. The CDR3 nucleotides read TGTGCCAGCAGTTTGCGGGGGCAACGGGAAGATACGCAGTATTTT.